This T cell receptor (beta chain) appears in the sequencing data of a study of blood T cells in healthy people across ages. Study-level background: Template switching captured about one barcoded beta molecule per two T cells.

With regard to this clonotype: Its antigen is unknown.

Findings and limits, study-wide: Per million T cells, TCR beta diversity dropped roughly linearly as age increased.

The CDR3 has 15 residues. Germline V gives CDR1 KGHSH, CDR2 LQKENI. Trimming took 4 bases from V and 4 from J, leaving 17 bases between them. A J-beta primer mix and a sample-barcoded 5' primer were used in a second PCR of about 7 to 12 cycles. TCRdb called the 5' RACE reads again in MiXCR, with one record for every CDR3 protein. The repertoire consists of about 930,000 distinct CDR3 sequences, with 25% to 30% occurring once and the leading ten covering 9.5% to 13%. Donors each provided 8 to 10 milliliters of peripheral blood. This sample also belongs to another study, concerning T cells of mothers and their children. That source notes: Sequencing returned over 9 million TCR beta CDR3 reads per mother and around 3 million per child.

Sequencing was done on a sample of blood. The V call is TRBV18, the J call TRBJ2-7, with D perhaps matching TRBD1 (5 bases). The TCR sequence derives from a woman aged 40 to 50 in good health. CDR3 DNA: TGTGCCAGCTCACGGCTCCAGGGCCCCGGGTACGAGCAGTACTTC. Protein sequence: CASSRLQGPGYEQYF.